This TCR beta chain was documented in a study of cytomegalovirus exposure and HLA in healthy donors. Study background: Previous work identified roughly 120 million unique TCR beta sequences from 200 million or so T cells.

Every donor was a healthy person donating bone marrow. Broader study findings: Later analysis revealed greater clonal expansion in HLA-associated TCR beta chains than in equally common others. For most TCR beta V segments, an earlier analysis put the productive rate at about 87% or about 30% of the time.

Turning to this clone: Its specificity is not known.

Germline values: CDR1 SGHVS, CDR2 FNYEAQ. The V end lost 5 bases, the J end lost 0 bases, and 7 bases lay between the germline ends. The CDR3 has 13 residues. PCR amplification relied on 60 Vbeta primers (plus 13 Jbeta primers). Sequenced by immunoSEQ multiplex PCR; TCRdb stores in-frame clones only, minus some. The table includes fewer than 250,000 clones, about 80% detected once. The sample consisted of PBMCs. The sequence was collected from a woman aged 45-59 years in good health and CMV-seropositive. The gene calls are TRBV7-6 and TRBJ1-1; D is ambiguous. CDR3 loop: CASSPSLNTEAFF. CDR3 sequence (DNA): TGTGCCAGCAGCCCTTCCCTGAACACTGAAGCTTTCTTT.